This T cell receptor (beta chain) derives from a study of molecular identifiers for immune sequencing clone quantification. Preparation of the bulk TCR libraries relied on previously described methods and listed TCR primers. Each CDR3 protein gets one entry after TCRdb re-called the PCR reads with MiXCR. The table records about 53,000 distinct CDR3 sequences, roughly a third of them present only once. With 10%, 30% or 50% of RNA, 20,000 to 1,000,000 naive CD8 T cells were sequenced. Sorting captured naive CD8 T cells as CD8+CD4-CCR7+CD45RA+. Germline V CDR1 and CDR2: LNHDA, SQIVND (reference sequence). The junction had 4 bases not matched to a gene; V was cut back by 3 bases and J by 6 bases. This CDR3 contains 15 residues.

This sequence originates from a human donor in good health. Some libraries in this study had Jurkat cell RNA spiked in. V and J are TRBV19 and TRBJ1-5, with 11 bases aligning to TRBD1. The sequenced material came from naive CD8+ T cells from blood, with Jurkat cell RNA spiked in. Subset: FACS-sorted CD8+CD4-CCR7+CD45RA+ naive T cells. The CDR3 sequence: CASSIGTGGIQPQHF. In DNA, the CDR3 is TGTGCCAGTAGTATCGGGACAGGGGGTATTCAGCCCCAGCATTTT.